This TCR beta chain stems from a study of T cell changes during pregnancy in multiple sclerosis. TCRdb keeps only in-frame clones here, not all; method: immunoSEQ multiplex PCR. The sample consists of around 95,000 clones, approximately 90% of them appearing once. CDR1 and CDR2 from the germline V gene are MDHEN and SYDVKM. Unmatched junction bases numbered 12, after V lost 8 bases and J lost 5 bases. The CDR3 is 18 amino acids. This chain uses TRBV28 with TRBJ2-2; 15 bases match TRBD2. The sequences come from peripheral blood, collected after pregnancy. The TCR comes from a female donor in good health, enrolled as a control in a pregnancy study. DNA for the CDR3: TGTGCCAGCGATCGATTTGGACTAGCGGGAGGGCCTACCGGGGAGCTGTTTTTT. Amino acids: CASDRFGLAGGPTGELFF.